The 18 T cell receptor beta chains below come from one sample, sequenced in a study of Ad26.COV2.S vaccination and SARS-CoV-2 variants. Treatment: 19 received Ad26.COV2.S at low or high dose, single or two shots; several received placebo; per-sample allocation not given. At day 63 after the first vaccine or placebo injection, samples were drawn. Profiled with immunoSEQ multiplex PCR; TCRdb holds only in-frame clones, not every one. The sample holds approximately 460,000 clones, 80% to 90% seen once. The material was peripheral blood, obtained in a trial of Ad26.COV2.S vaccine versus placebo. The receptor set was obtained from a person aged 18-65 years who received the Ad26.COV2.S COVID-19 vaccine or a placebo.

This chain connects TRBV4-2 to TRBJ2-1, with 11 bases lining up with TRBD2. Germline assignment: CDR1 LGHNA and CDR2 YNFKEQ. CDR3 length equals 20 residues. Trimming removed 5 bases from V and 0 bases from J; junction bases left unmatched: 15. Written as DNA, the CDR3 is TGTGCCAGCAGCTCCCCTAGCGGGGGGAAGATATTAAGCTCCTACAATGAGCAGTTCTTC. Translation: CASSSPSGGKILSSYNEQFF.

The chain is built from TRBV5-5 and TRBJ2-2, with 7 bases fitting TRBD1. J gave up 6 bases and V 2 bases, and 4 bases lay outside the gene matches. The germline V gene encodes CDR1 SGHKS and CDR2 YYEKEE (reference sequence). The CDR3 extends over 14 amino acids. The CDR3 sequence is CASSFRQGAGELFF. For the CDR3, the DNA is TGTGCCAGCAGCTTTCGACAGGGCGCCGGGGAGCTGTTTTTT.

The chain recombines TRBV4-1 with TRBJ2-1; a possible D gene is TRBD2 (5 bases). CDR3 length: 16 residues. V lost 3 bases, J lost 2 bases, and 14 bases lay in between. Germline assignment: CDR1 MGHRA and CDR2 YSYEKL. The CDR3 DNA follows: TGCGCCAGCAGCCAGACACTAGGATTGGCCTACAATGAGCAGTTCTTC. Translated: CASSQTLGLAYNEQFF.

This chain uses TRBV19 with TRBJ2-5, with TRBD1 matching 9 bases. The J segment lost 3 bases and the V segment lost 7 bases, leaving 9 bases of the junction unmatched. Germline V lookup: CDR1 LNHDA, CDR2 SQIVND (reference sequence). CDR3 length equals 15 residues. CDR3 nucleotides: TGTGCCAGTAATGAACCGGGACAGGGTAAAGAGACCCAGTACTTC. It yields the protein CASNEPGQGKETQYF.

The chain recombines TRBV20-1 with TRBJ1-2; 7 positions agree with TRBD1. Germline CDR1 DFQATT, CDR2 SNEGSKA (reference sequence). The J segment lost 8 bases and the V segment lost 1 base, leaving 1 base of the junction unmatched. This CDR3 is 11 amino acids long. The CDR3 DNA is TGCAGTGCTAGAGGACAGGGCGGCTACACCTTC. The encoded protein is CSARGQGGYTF.

The chain carries TRBV18 and TRBJ2-1; 9 bases are a match to TRBD2. J lost 6 bases, V lost 6 bases, and 18 bases had no gene match. There are 18 residues in the CDR3. CDR1 and CDR2 (germline): KGHSH, LQKENI. CDR3 sequence reads: CASSSAPSRLAGSNEQFF. The DNA for the CDR3 is TGTGCCAGCTCTTCCGCTCCTTCCCGGCTAGCGGGGTCCAATGAGCAGTTCTTC.

The chain couples TRBV15 to TRBJ2-1, with 12 bases fitting TRBD2. Trimming removed 0 bases from V and 6 bases from J; junction bases left unmatched: 12. The CDR3 length is 19 residues. CDR1 LNHNV and CDR2 YYDKDF come from the germline V gene (reference sequence). CDR3 in amino acids: CATSREITPLAGGGNEQFF. The CDR3 DNA is TGTGCCACCAGCAGAGAGATAACCCCACTAGCGGGAGGCGGCAATGAGCAGTTCTTC.

The chain uses TRBV7-8 and TRBJ1-2, with 7 bases that match TRBD1. This CDR3 is built from 14 residues. Germline V gene sequence: CDR1 SGHVS, CDR2 FQNEAQ. The V segment lost 3 bases and the J segment 8 bases; nucleotides outside the gene matches: 9. CDR3 region: CASSLGQTGSGYTF. CDR3 in DNA: TGTGCCAGCAGCTTGGGCCAGACAGGGTCCGGCTACACCTTC.

The chain combines TRBV11-2 with TRBJ2-2, with D unclear. This CDR3 contains 14 residues. Trimming removed 5 bases at V and 6 bases at J, with 13 bases between. In germline, CDR1 is SGHAT, CDR2 FQNNGV. For the CDR3, the DNA is TGTGCCAGCAGCCCGATTAGTGGCGCCGGGGAGCTGTTTTTT. Amino acids: CASSPISGAGELFF.

The chain uses TRBV28 and TRBJ2-2, with D perhaps matching TRBD1 (5 bases). V was clipped by 4 bases and J by 6 bases, with 9 bases between them. The CDR3 is 13 residues long. The germline V gene encodes CDR1 MDHEN and CDR2 SYDVKM. The CDR3 loop reads CASSSQGSGELFF. In DNA, the CDR3 is TGTGCCAGCAGTTCTCAGGGTTCCGGGGAGCTGTTTTTT.

V and J are TRBV11-2 and TRBJ2-3; TRBD2 aligns across 9 bases. V was pared by 6 bases and J by 0 bases, with 7 bases of the junction left unmatched. This CDR3 has 16 amino acids. Looked up from germline, CDR1 is SGHAT and CDR2 is FQNNGV. This chain's CDR3 is CASSYLAGLSTDTQYF. For the CDR3, the DNA is TGTGCCAGCAGTTACCTAGCGGGGTTAAGCACAGATACGCAGTATTTT.

Only one count was recorded for this clone. This chain connects TRBV11-2 to TRBJ2-7, with unresolved D. Trimming shortened V by 5 bases and J by 3 bases, and 8 bases separated the two germline ends. The CDR3 is 12 amino acids. Germline V gene sequence: CDR1 SGHAT, CDR2 FQNNGV. The CDR3: CASSPTDYEQYF. CDR3 bases: TGTGCCAGCAGCCCGACGGACTACGAGCAGTACTTC.

The chain carries TRBV6-5 and TRBJ1-5, with unresolved D. V lost 7 bases and J lost 1, with 11 bases in between. Germline CDR1 and CDR2: MNHEY and SVGAGI. This CDR3 is 14 amino acids long. The CDR3 spells CASNPGLSNQPQHF. CDR3 nucleotides: TGTGCCAGCAACCCCGGGCTCAGCAATCAGCCCCAGCATTTT.

The rearrangement uses TRBV7-9 and TRBJ1-4; D not resolved. Trimming removed 8 bases at V and 6 bases at J, with 13 bases between. Germline CDR1 reads SEHNR; CDR2 reads FQNEAQ (reference sequence). CDR3 length: 13 amino acids. CDR3 in DNA: TGTGCCAGCGACGGGGTAGGAGATGAAAAACTGTTTTTT. It encodes CASDGVGDEKLFF.

This chain connects TRBV12-3 or TRBV12-4 to TRBJ2-1; D unresolved. This CDR3 has 13 amino acids. V lost 10 bases and J lost 3, with 13 bases in between. The DNA for the CDR3 is TGTGCCACCCGGCGCTTAGGCTACAATGAGCAGTTCTTC. It yields the protein CATRRLGYNEQFF.

The chain joins TRBV5-8 to TRBJ2-3, with D uncertain. The CDR3 extends over 15 amino acids. Trimming stripped 4 bases from V and 3 bases from J, with 15 bases between. Per germline, CDR1 SGHTS and CDR2 YDEGEE. DNA of the CDR3: TGTGCCAGCAGCAGTACCCCGGCCCCTACAGATACGCAGTATTTT. Encoded protein: CASSSTPAPTDTQYF.

The chain couples TRBV3-1 (or the pseudogene TRBV3-2) to TRBJ1-4; D may be TRBD1 (5 bases). The CDR3 loop spans 14 amino acids. The ends were cut back, 4 bases at V and 2 bases at J, with 8 bases in the middle. The germline V gene has CDR1 LGHDT and CDR2 YNNKEL (reference sequence). The CDR3 coding sequence is TGTGCCAGCAGCCCCCCAGGGACTAATGAAAAACTGTTTTTT. This gives the protein CASSPPGTNEKLFF.

This chain joins TRBV9 and TRBJ2-6; TRBD2 might be the D (7 bases). The CDR3 loop spans 19 amino acids. The germline V gene encodes CDR1 SGDLS and CDR2 YYNGEE. Trimming stripped 0 bases from V and 0 bases from J, with 16 bases between. CDR3 DNA: TGTGCCAGCAGCGTAGCACCCCCGGGGGGCCTCTCTGGGGCCAACGTCCTGACTTTC. It translates to CASSVAPPGGLSGANVLTF.